Listed here is a single T cell receptor (beta chain). The antigen is undetermined. J was trimmed by 12 bases and V by 0 bases; bases with no gene match: 7. The CDR3 extends over 14 amino acids. In germline, CDR1 is GTSNPN, CDR2 SVGIG (reference sequence). The sample is drawn from a study of T cell responses to AZD1222 COVID-19 vaccine. Pooled samples include second doses given at about 4 or 12 weeks. The study's findings and limits: Nearly half of unique spike-specific TCRs reportedly avoided B.1.351 and B.1.1.7 mutated regions.

Produced via immunoSEQ multiplex PCR; TCRdb's table is partial and in-frame only. This repertoire shows 100,000 to 150,000 clones, around 90% found once; its top ten account for 0.9% to 1.3%. The chain employs TRBV30 and TRBJ2-1; 11 positions match TRBD2. The TCR sequence derives from an adult who received the AZD1222 COVID-19 vaccine. The source material was peripheral blood, sampled 28 days after the second AZD1222 dose. For the CDR3, the DNA is TGTGCCTGGAGTGTCCCTAGCGGGAGGAGTGGGCAGTTCTTC. Translation: CAWSVPSGRSGQFF.